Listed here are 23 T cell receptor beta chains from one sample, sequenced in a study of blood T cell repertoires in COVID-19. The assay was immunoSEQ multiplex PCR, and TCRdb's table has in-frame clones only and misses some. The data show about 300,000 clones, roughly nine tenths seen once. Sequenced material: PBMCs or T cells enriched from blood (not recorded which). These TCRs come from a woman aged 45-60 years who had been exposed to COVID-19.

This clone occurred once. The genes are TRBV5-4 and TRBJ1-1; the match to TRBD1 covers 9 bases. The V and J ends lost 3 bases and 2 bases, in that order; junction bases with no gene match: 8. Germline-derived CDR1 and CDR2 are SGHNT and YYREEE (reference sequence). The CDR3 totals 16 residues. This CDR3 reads CASSSTGGTLNTEAFF. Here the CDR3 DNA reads TGTGCCAGCAGCTCAACAGGGGGCACCTTAAACACTGAAGCTTTCTTT.

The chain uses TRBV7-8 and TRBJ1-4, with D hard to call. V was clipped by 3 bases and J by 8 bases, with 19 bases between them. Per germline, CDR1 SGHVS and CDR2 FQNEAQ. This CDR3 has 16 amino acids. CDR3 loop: CASSFTERRPVEKLFF. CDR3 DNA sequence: TGTGCCAGCAGCTTTACCGAACGGCGGCCGGTCGAAAAACTGTTTTTT.

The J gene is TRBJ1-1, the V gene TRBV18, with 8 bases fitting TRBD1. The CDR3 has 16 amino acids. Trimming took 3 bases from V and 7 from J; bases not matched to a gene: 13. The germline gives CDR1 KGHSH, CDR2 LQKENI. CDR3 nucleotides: TGTGCCAGCTCACCCTCTTCCCAGGGGGCCGGCGTTGAAGCTTTCTTT. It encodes CASSPSSQGAGVEAFF.

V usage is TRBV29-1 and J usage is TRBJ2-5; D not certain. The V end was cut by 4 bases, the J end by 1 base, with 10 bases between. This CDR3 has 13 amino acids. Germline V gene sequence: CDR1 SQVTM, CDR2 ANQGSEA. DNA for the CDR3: TGCAGCGTTGGATGGGCGAGCCAAGAGACCCAGTACTTC. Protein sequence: CSVGWASQETQYF.

The CDR3 is CASSIVAGGSAGYNEQFF. DNA for the CDR3: TGTGCCAGTAGTATTGTAGCGGGGGGCTCAGCAGGCTACAATGAGCAGTTCTTC. The chain joins TRBV19 to TRBJ2-1, with 10 bases lining up with TRBD2. The CDR3 has 18 amino acids. Germline assignment: CDR1 LNHDA and CDR2 SQIVND (reference sequence). V was clipped by 3 bases and J by 3 bases; unmatched bases: 11.

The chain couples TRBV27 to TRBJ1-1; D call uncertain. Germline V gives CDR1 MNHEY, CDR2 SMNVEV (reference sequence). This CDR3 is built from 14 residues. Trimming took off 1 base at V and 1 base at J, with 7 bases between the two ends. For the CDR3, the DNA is TGTGCCAGCAGTTTATATCCCAAGAACACTGAAGCTTTCTTT. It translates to CASSLYPKNTEAFF.

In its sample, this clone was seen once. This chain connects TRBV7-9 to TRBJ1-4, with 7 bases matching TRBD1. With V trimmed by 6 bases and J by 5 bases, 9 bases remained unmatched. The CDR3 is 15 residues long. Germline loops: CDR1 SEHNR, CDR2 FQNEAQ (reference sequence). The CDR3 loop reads CASSPIGTANEKLFF. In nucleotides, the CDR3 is TGTGCCAGCAGTCCTATAGGGACAGCAAATGAAAAACTGTTTTTT.

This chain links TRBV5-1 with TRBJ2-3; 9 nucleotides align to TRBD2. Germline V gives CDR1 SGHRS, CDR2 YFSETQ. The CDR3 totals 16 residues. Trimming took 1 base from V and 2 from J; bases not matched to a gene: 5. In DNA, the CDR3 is TGCGCCAGCAGCTTGAGACTAGCGGACTACACAGATACGCAGTATTTT. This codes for CASSLRLADYTDTQYF.

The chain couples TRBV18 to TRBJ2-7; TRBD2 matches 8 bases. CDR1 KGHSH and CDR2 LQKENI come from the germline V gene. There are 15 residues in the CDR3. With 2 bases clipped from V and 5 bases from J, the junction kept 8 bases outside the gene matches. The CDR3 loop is CASSPRTSSQDEQYF. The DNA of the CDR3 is TGTGCCAGCTCACCAAGGACTAGCTCTCAGGACGAGCAGTACTTC.

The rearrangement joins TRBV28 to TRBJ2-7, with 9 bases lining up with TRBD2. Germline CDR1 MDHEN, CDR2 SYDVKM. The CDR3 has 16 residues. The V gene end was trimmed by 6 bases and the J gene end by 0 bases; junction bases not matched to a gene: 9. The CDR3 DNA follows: TGTGCCAGCAGCATGCGGGGGGGGCGAAACTCCTACGAGCAGTACTTC. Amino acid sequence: CASSMRGGRNSYEQYF.

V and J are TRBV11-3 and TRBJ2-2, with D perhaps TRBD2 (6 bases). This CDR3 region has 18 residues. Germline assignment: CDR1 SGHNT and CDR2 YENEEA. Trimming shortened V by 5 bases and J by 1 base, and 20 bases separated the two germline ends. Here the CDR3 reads CASSPLAGRPLNTGELFF. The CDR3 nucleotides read TGTGCCAGCAGCCCCCTGGCAGGGAGGCCGTTGAACACCGGGGAGCTGTTTTTT.

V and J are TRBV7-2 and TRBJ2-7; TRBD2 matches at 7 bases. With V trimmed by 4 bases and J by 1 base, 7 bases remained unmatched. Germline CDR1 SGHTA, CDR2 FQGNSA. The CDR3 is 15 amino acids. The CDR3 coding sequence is TGTGCCAGCAGCTCCAAGCGGGGAGGATCCTACGAGCAGTACTTC. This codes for CASSSKRGGSYEQYF. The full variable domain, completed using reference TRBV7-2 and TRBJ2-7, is GAGVSQSPSNKVTEKGKDVELRCDPISGHTALYWYRQSLGQGLEFLIYFQGNSAPDKSGLPSDRFSAERTGGSVSTLTIQRTQQEDSAVYLCASSSKRGGSYEQYFGPGTRLTVT.

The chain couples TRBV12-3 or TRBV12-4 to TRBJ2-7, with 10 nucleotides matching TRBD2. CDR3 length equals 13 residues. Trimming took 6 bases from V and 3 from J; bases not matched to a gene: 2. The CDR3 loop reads CASRGTSVYEQYF. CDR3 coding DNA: TGTGCCAGCAGGGGGACTAGCGTCTACGAGCAGTACTTC.

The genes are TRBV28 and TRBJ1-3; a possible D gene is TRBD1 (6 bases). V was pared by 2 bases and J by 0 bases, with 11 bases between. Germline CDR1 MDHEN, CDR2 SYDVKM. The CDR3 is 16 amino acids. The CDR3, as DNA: TGTGCCAGCAGTTTACCTTTGACAGGCTCTGGAAACACCATATATTTT. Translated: CASSLPLTGSGNTIYF. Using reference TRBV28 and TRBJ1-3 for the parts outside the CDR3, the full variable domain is DVKVTQSSRYLVKRTGEKVFLECVQDMDHENMFWYRQDPGLGLRLIYFSYDVKMKEKGDIPEGYSVSREKKERFSLILESASTNQTSMYLCASSLPLTGSGNTIYFGEGSWLTVV.

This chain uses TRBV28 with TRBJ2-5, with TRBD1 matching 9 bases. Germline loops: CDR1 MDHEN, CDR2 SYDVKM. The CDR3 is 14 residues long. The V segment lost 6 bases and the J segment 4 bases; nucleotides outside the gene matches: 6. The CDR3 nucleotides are TGTGCCAGCAGGGAGGGACAGGGTGGAGAGACCCAGTACTTC. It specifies CASREGQGGETQYF.

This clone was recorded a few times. The CDR3 DNA sequence: TGTGCCAGCAGCCCTCCGGGACAGGGTAACTCACCCCTCCACTTT. It encodes CASSPPGQGNSPLHF. V gene TRBV3-1 (or the pseudogene TRBV3-2) combines with J gene TRBJ1-6; 9 nucleotides line up with TRBD1. This CDR3 contains 15 residues. Germline trimming cut 4 bases from V and 10 bases from J; bases unmatched to any gene: 8. Per the germline V gene, CDR1 is LGHDT and CDR2 is YNNKEL (reference sequence).

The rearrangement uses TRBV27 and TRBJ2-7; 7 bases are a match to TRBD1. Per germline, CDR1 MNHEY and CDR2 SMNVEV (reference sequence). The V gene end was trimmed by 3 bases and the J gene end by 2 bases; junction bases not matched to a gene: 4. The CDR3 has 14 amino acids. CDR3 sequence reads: CASSLHRGTYEQYF. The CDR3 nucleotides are TGTGCCAGCAGTTTGCACAGGGGAACCTACGAGCAGTACTTC.

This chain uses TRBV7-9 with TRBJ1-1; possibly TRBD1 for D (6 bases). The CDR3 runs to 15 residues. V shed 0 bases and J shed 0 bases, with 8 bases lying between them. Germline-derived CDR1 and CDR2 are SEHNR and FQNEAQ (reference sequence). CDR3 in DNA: TGTGCCAGCAGCTTAGCTCAGGGGATGAACACTGAAGCTTTCTTT. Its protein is CASSLAQGMNTEAFF.

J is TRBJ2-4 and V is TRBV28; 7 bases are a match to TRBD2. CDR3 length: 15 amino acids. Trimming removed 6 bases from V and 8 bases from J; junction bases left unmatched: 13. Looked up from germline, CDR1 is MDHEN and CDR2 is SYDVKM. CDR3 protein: CASSQRGAGRHIQYF. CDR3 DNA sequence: TGTGCCAGCAGCCAACGAGGAGCGGGGCGTCACATTCAGTACTTC.

This CDR3 is CASSEAPDEDIQYF. The CDR3 DNA reads TGTGCCAGCAGTGAAGCTCCAGATGAGGACATTCAGTACTTC. The V gene is TRBV6-1, the J gene TRBJ2-4; D uncertain. Germline values: CDR1 MNHNS, CDR2 SASEGT. The CDR3 consists of 14 residues. Trimming removed 0 bases at V and 8 bases at J, with 11 bases between.

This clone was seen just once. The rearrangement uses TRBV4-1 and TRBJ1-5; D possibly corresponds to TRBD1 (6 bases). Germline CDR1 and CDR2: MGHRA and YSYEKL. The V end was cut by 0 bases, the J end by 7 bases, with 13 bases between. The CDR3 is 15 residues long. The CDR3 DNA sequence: TGCGCCAGCAGCCAAGACGGGGCAGGGGAACAGCCCCAGCATTTT. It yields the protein CASSQDGAGEQPQHF.

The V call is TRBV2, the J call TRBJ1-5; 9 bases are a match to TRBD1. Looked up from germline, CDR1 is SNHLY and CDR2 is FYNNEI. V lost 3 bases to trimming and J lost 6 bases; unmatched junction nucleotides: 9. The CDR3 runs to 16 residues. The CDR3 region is CASSETGTGITQPQHF. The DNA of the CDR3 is TGTGCCAGCAGTGAGACCGGGACAGGGATCACTCAGCCCCAGCATTTT.

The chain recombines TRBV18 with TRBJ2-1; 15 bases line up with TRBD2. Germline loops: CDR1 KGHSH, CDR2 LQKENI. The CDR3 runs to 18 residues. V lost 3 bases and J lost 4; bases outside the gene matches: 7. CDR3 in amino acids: CASSPPGLAGGRYNEQFF. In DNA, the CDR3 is TGTGCCAGCTCACCCCCGGGACTAGCGGGGGGACGATACAATGAGCAGTTCTTC. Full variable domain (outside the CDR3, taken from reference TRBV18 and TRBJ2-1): NAGVMQNPRHLVRRRGQEARLRCSPMKGHSHVYWYRQLPEEGLKFMVYLQKENIIDESGMPKERFSAEFPKEGPSILRIQQVVRGDSAAYFCASSPPGLAGGRYNEQFFGPGTRLTVL.